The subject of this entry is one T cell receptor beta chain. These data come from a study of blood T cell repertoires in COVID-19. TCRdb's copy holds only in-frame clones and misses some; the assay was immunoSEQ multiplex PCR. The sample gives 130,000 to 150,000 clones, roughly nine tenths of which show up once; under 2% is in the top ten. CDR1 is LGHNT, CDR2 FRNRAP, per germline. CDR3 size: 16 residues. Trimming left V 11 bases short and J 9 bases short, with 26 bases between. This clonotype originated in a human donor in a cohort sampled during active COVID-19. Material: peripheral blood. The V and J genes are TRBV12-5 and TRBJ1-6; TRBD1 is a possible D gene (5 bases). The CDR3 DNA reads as TGTGCTTCGCATGGGGGGTCCCAGTTCCCTGGTTCACCCCTCCACTTT. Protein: CASHGGSQFPGSPLHF.